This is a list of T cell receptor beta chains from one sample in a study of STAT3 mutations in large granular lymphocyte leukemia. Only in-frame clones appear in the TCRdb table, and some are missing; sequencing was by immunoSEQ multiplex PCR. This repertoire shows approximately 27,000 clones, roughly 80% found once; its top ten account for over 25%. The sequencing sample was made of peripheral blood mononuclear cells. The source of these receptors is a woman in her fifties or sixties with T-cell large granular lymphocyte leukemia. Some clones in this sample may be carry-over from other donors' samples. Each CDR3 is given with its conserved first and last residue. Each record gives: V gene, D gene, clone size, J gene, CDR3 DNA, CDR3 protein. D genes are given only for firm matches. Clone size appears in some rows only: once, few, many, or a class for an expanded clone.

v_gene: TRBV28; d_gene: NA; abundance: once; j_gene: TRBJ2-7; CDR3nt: TGTGCCAGCAGTCCCCCACCGGGGTTCTTCTACGAGCAGTACTTC; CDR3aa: CASSPPPGFFYEQYF
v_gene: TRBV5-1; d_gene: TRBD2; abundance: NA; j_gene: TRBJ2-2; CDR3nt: TGCGCCAGCAGCTTGCAGCTAGCGGGATTGACCCCCGGGGAGCTGTTTTTT; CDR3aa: CASSLQLAGLTPGELFF
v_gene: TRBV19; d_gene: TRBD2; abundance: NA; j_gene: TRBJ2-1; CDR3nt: TGTGCCAGTAGTATCTTAAGGACTAGCGGTACAGAGCAGTTCTTC; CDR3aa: CASSILRTSGTEQFF
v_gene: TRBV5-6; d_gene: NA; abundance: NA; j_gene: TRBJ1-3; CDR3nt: TGTGCCAGCAGCTCACGACAGTCCAATGGAAACACCATATATTTT; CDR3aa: CASSSRQSNGNTIYF
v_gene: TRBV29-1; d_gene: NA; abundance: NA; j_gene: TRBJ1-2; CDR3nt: TGCAGCGTGGGTATAGGCGAGGGCTACACCTTC; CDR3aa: CSVGIGEGYTF
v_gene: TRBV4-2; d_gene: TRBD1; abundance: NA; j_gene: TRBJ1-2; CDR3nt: TGTGCCAGCAGCCAATTCGGGACAGGGGGGTATGGCTACACCTTC; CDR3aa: CASSQFGTGGYGYTF
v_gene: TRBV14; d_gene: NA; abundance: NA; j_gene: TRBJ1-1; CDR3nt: TGTGCCAGCAGCCGTGACAGACAGCACACTGAAGCTTTCTTT; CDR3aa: CASSRDRQHTEAFF
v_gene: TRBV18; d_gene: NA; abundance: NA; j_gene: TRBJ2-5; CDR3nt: TGTGCCAGCTCACTCGGTGAGACCCAGTACTTC; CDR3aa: CASSLGETQYF
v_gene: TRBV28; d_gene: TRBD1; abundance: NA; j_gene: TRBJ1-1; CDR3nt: TGTGCCAGCAGTTTCGGGACAGGATACACTGAAGCTTTCTTT; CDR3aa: CASSFGTGYTEAFF
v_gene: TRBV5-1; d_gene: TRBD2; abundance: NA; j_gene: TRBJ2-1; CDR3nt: TGCGCCAGCAGCCTTGGGGCGCTAGCGGGTTACAATGAGCAGTTCTTC; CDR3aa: CASSLGALAGYNEQFF
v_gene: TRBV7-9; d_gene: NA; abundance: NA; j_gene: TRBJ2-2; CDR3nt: TGTGCCAGCAGCTTAGCGGGGGCCGGGGAGCTGTTTTTT; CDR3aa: CASSLAGAGELFF
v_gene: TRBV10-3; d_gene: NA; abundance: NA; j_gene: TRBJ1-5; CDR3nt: TGTGCCACCGGAGTTGGACAGCTCAATCAGCCCCAGCATTTT; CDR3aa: CATGVGQLNQPQHF
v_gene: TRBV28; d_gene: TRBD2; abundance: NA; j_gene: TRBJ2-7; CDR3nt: TGTGCCAGCAGTTTAACAGCGGGGGCAATATCCTACGAGCAGTACTTC; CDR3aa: CASSLTAGAISYEQYF
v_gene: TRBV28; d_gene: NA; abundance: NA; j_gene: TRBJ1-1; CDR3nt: TGTGCCAGCAGTTTAAGGGGATTGAGTGAAGCTTTCTTT; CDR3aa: CASSLRGLSEAFF
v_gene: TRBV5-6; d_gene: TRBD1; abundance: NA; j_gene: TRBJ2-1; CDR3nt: TGTGCCAGCAGCTTTTTGGGACAGGGGGATGAGCAGTTCTTC; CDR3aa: CASSFLGQGDEQFF
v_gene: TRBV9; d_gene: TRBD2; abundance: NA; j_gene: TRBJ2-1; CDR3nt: TGTGCCAGCAGCGTTGGACTAGCATCTGAGCAGTTCTTC; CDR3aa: CASSVGLASEQFF
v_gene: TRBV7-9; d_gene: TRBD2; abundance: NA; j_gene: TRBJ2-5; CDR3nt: TGTGCCAGCAGCAGGGGACTAGCGGGAGGTGGAGAGACCCAGTACTTC; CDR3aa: CASSRGLAGGGETQYF
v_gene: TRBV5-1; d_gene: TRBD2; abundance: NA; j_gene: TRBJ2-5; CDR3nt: TGCGCCAGCAGCCATTACCGATCGGGACTAGCGGGAGGGGAGACCCAGTACTTC; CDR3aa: CASSHYRSGLAGGETQYF
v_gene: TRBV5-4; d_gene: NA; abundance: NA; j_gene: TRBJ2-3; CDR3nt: TGTGCCAGCAGCTTGGGGGGTAAGGGCACAGATACGCAGTATTTT; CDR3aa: CASSLGGKGTDTQYF
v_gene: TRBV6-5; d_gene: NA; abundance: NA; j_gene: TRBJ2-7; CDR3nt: TGTGCCAGCAGTTATGGCGGCACTACCTACGAGCAGTACTTC; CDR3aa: CASSYGGTTYEQYF
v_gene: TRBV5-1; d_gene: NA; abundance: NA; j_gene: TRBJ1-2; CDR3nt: TGCGCCAGCAGCTTGGGAGGGGTCGGCTACACCTTC; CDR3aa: CASSLGGVGYTF
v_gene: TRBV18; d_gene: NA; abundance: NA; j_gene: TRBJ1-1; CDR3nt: TGTGCCAGCTCACCATTTCGTCCGAACACTGAAGCTTTCTTT; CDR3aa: CASSPFRPNTEAFF
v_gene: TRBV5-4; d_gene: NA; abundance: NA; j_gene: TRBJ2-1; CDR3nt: TGTGCCAGCAGCTTGCTAGTTAGCTCCTTTCAGGAGCAGTTCTTC; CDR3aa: CASSLLVSSFQEQFF
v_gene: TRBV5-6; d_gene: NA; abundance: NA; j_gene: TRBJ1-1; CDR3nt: TGTGCCAGCAGCTCCGGGGCATTGAACACTGAAGCTTTCTTT; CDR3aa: CASSSGALNTEAFF
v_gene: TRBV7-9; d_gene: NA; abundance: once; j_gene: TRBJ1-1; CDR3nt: TGTGCCAGCAGCTTATTGGTAGGGACTGAAGCTTTCTTT; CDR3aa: CASSLLVGTEAFF
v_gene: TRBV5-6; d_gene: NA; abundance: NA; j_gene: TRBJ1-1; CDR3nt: TGTGCCAGCAGCTTGTACGGACTTGAGACTGAAGCTTTCTTT; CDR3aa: CASSLYGLETEAFF
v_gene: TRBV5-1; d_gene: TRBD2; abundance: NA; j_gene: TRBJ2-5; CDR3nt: TGCGCCAGCAGCTTGCGGGCGGGAGCAGAGACCCAGTACTTC; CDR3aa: CASSLRAGAETQYF
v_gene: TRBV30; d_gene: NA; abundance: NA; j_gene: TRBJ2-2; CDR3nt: TGTGCCTGGAGTGTGGTCATGAACACCGGGGAGCTGTTTTTT; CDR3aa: CAWSVVMNTGELFF
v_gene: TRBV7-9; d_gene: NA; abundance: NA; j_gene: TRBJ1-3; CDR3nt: TGTGCCAGCAGCTTACCGCGAGGCTCTGGAAACACCATATATTTT; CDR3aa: CASSLPRGSGNTIYF
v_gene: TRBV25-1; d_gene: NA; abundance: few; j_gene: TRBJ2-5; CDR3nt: TGTGCCAGCAGTGAGGCCGGGGTTGGGGAGACCCAGTACTTC; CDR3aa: CASSEAGVGETQYF
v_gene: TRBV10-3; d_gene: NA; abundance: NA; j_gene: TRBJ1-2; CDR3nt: TGTGCCATCAGTGAGTACGGTGGCTACACCTTC; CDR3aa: CAISEYGGYTF
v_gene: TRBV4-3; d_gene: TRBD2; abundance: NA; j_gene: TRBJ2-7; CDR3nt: TGCGCCAGCAGCCAGGGACTAGCGGGAGGCAACGAGCAGTACTTC; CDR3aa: CASSQGLAGGNEQYF
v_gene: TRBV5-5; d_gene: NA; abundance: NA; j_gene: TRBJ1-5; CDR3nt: TGTGCCAGCAGCTCCGATGGGAAACAGCCCCAGCATTTT; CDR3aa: CASSSDGKQPQHF
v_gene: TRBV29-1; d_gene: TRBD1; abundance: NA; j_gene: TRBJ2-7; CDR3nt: TGCAGCGTTGGGACCCTAACAGGGGACGAGCAGTACTTC; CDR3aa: CSVGTLTGDEQYF
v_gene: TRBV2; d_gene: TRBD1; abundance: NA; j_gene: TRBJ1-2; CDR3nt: TGTGCCAGCAGTGACTTAGGACAGGATTTATATGGCTACACCTTC; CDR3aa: CASSDLGQDLYGYTF
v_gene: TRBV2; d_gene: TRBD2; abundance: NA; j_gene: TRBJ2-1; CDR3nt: TGTGCCATATTGACTAGGGGACTAGCGGCGACTTACAATGAGCAGTTCTTC; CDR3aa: CAILTRGLAATYNEQFF
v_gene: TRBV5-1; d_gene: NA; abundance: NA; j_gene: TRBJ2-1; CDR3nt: TGCGCCAGCAGCTTGGTGACGGCAGGCTACAATGAGCAGTTCTTC; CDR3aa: CASSLVTAGYNEQFF
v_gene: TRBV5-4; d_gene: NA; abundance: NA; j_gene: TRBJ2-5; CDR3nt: TGTGCCAGCAGCTTTCGGGGGCGGGAGACCCAGTACTTC; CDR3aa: CASSFRGRETQYF
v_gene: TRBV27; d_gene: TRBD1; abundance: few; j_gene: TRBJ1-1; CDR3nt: TGTGCCAGCCGGACCTACAGGGGGCGGGCTGGGGGGAGCACTGAAGCTTTCTTT; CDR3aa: CASRTYRGRAGGSTEAFF
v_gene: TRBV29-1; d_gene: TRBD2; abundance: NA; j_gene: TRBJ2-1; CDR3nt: TGCAGCGTTGAACCGCTAGCGGGTGGAAACAATGAGCAGTTCTTC; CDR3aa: CSVEPLAGGNNEQFF
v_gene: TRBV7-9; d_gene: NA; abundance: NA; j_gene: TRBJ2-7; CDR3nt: TGTGCCAGCAGCCTAGAAGGAGGGGCGTCGTTCGAGCAGTACTTC; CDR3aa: CASSLEGGASFEQYF
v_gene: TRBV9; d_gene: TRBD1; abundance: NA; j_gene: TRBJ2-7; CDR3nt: TGTCATGGACAGGACGACTCCTACGAGCAGTACTTC; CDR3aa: CHGQDDSYEQYF
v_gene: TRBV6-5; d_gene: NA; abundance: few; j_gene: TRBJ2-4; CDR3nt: TGTGCCAGCAGTCCTCTAACAGGGAAACACATTCAGTACTTC; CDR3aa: CASSPLTGKHIQYF
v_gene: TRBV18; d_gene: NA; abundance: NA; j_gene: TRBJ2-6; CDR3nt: TGTGCCAGCTCGTCCACAGGGTCCTCTGGGGCCAACGTCCTGACTTTC; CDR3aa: CASSSTGSSGANVLTF
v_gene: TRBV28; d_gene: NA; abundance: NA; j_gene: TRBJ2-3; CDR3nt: TGTGCCAGCAGTTCCTCCTATTGGGCCTCAACAGGGTTGCGGCACAGGGATACGCAGTATTTT; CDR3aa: CASSSSYWASTGLRHRDTQYF
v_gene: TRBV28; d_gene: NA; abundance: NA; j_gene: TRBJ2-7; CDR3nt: TGTGCCAGCAGTTTTAGCGGCAGCTCCTACGAGCAGTACTTC; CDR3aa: CASSFSGSSYEQYF
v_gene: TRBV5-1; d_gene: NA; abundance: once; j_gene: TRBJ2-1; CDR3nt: TGCGCCAGCAAAAGCCAGGAGTCCTACAATGAGCAGTTCTTC; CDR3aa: CASKSQESYNEQFF